This TCR beta chain was found in a study of CD8+ T cells in alopecia areata. Study at large: Oral tofacitinib (5 to 10 mg twice daily) was administered to treated patients. Study-wide points: Sequenced scalp T cells also include alphabeta T cells resident in normal skin.

The sample's treatment: oral pan-JAK inhibitor, 5-10 mg twice daily. Points on this clone: Its antigen is not known.

Following RNA extraction, reverse transcription yielded cDNA that acted as the sequencing template. The repertoire was sequenced with immunoSEQ multiplex PCR; TCRdb's copy has only in-frame clones and lacks some. The profile shows under 200,000 clones, 55% to 75% of them singletons. Germline values: CDR1 SQVTM, CDR2 ANQGSEA. J gave up 4 bases and V 6 bases, and 8 bases lay outside the gene matches. The CDR3 is 13 residues long. V gene TRBV29-1 combines with J gene TRBJ1-1, with 7 bases aligning to TRBD1. This sequence was found in a human donor with alopecia areata. Material: CD4+ T cells sorted from blood, obtained at week 24, from a patient treated with tofacitinib. Here the CDR3 reads CSVHDRVGTEAFF. DNA for the CDR3: TGCAGCGTCCATGACAGGGTGGGCACTGAAGCTTTCTTT.